A selection of T cell receptor beta chains follows, all from one sample in a study of blood T cell repertoires in COVID-19. Profiling relied on immunoSEQ multiplex PCR, and the TCRdb table lists in-frame clones only, not all of them. The table records roughly 260,000 clones, 85% to 95% of them present only once. The sequencing sample was made of PBMCs or T cells enriched from blood (not recorded which). The receptors derive from a woman between 18 and 30 years old who had recovered from COVID-19. Each CDR3 is given with its conserved first and last residue. D genes are given only for firm matches. Expanded clones get a size class; other rows say once, few or many, or leave the size out.

size,J,V,D,DNA,CDR3
-,TRBJ1-2,TRBV5-1,-,TGCGCCAGCTGCCCCACCGGGCTCAGCGGCCACGGCTACACCTTC,CASCPTGLSGHGYTF
-,TRBJ2-1,TRBV15,TRBD2,TGTGCCACCAGCAGGCTGACTAGCGGGAGCTACAATGAGCAGTTCTTC,CATSRLTSGSYNEQFF
-,TRBJ2-7,TRBV4-3,-,TGCGCCAGCAGCCAATCCCCCCCGGGAAAGCAGTACTTC,CASSQSPPGKQYF
-,TRBJ1-2,TRBV11-3,-,TGTGCCAGCAGCACTTGGACAGATCCTAACTATGGCTACACCTTC,CASSTWTDPNYGYTF
-,TRBJ1-5,TRBV27,TRBD1,TGTGCCAGCAGAGATACAGGGGGCAGACAGCCCCAGCATTTT,CASRDTGGRQPQHF
once,TRBJ2-7,TRBV27,-,TGTGCCAGCAGTTTCCTCGCCAGGGGCAATACTGAGCAGTACTTC,CASSFLARGNTEQYF
-,TRBJ1-5,TRBV4-1,TRBD1,TGCGCCAGCAGCCAAGGGAGACAGGGACGTCGGATGCAGCCCCAGCATTTT,CASSQGRQGRRMQPQHF
-,TRBJ2-7,TRBV7-2,TRBD2,TGTGCCAGCACCTTGACTAGCGGGGGGGGAGAGCAGTACTTC,CASTLTSGGGEQYF
-,TRBJ1-1,TRBV5-1,-,TGCGCCAGCAGCTTGGCCCCGGTAAGAACTGAAGCTTTCTTT,CASSLAPVRTEAFF
-,TRBJ1-2,TRBV3-1/TRBV3-2,-,TGTGCCAGCAGCCAAGGGGGTCGGGGGAGCTATGGCTACACCTTC,CASSQGGRGSYGYTF
-,TRBJ2-3,TRBV5-5,TRBD2,TGTGCCAGCACTTACGGGGCTAGCGGGAGATGGGATACGCAGTATTTT,CASTYGASGRWDTQYF
-,TRBJ1-1,TRBV5-1,-,TGCGCCAGCAGCAAGACAGAGAACACTGAAGCTTTCTTT,CASSKTENTEAFF
-,TRBJ2-5,TRBV3-1/TRBV3-2,-,TGTGCCAGCAGCCAAGCCGACAGGTCAGAGACCCAGTACTTC,CASSQADRSETQYF
-,TRBJ2-1,TRBV12-3/TRBV12-4,-,TGTGCCAGCAGTTTAACCGGCGGTGAGCAGTTCTTC,CASSLTGGEQFF
-,TRBJ1-1,TRBV29-1,-,TGCAGCGCCCCGCAGGGGACCAAAGCTTTCTTT,CSAPQGTKAFF
-,TRBJ2-1,TRBV24-1,TRBD2,TGTGCCACCAGTGGGACTAGCGGGAGCAATGAGCAGTTCTTC,CATSGTSGSNEQFF
-,TRBJ2-5,TRBV5-1,-,TGCGCCAGCAACCAGGGGGAGACCCAGTACTTC,CASNQGETQYF
-,TRBJ2-7,TRBV7-8,TRBD1,TGTGCCAGCAGCCTGGACGGACAGGGCGTCGGCTACGAGCAGTACTTC,CASSLDGQGVGYEQYF
-,TRBJ2-1,TRBV25-1,-,TGTGCCAGCCGCTGGAGCCTGAGCTCCTACAATGAGCAGTTCTTC,CASRWSLSSYNEQFF
-,TRBJ1-1,TRBV19,-,TGTGCCAGTAGTACGGGGGGGGCGAACACTGAAGCTTTCTTT,CASSTGGANTEAFF
-,TRBJ2-3,TRBV7-3,-,TGTGCCAGCAGCTTAGGCGCCGGCGGGAGCACAGATACGCAGTATTTT,CASSLGAGGSTDTQYF
-,TRBJ2-5,TRBV5-3,TRBD2,TGTGCCAGAAGCTTGGGACTAGCGGGGGGGCGTCAAGAGACCCAGTACTTC,CARSLGLAGGRQETQYF
-,TRBJ1-1,TRBV9,-,TGTGCCAGCAGCGGAGACCCGAGACAGGACACTGAAGCTTTCTTT,CASSGDPRQDTEAFF
-,TRBJ1-2,TRBV2,TRBD1,TGTGCCAGCAGTGAACGGCAGGGGGTTGACTATGGCTACACCTTC,CASSERQGVDYGYTF
-,TRBJ2-3,TRBV10-2,TRBD2,TGCGCCAGCGGAGCGGGACCCACAGATACGCAGTATTTT,CASGAGPTDTQYF
-,TRBJ2-1,TRBV5-4,TRBD2,TGTGCCAGCAGCTTTAGCGGGGGGGCGTACGGTGAGCAGTTCTTC,CASSFSGGAYGEQFF
-,TRBJ2-3,TRBV28,TRBD2,TGTGCCAGCAGTATACTAGCGGTAACTTTAGATACGCAGTATTTT,CASSILAVTLDTQYF
-,TRBJ2-3,TRBV19,-,TGTGCCAGTAGGGGGAATAAAGCGCGGGCTAGCACAGATACGCAGTATTTT,CASRGNKARASTDTQYF
once,TRBJ2-3,TRBV27,TRBD2,TGTGCCAGCAGTTTATTAAGCGGGAGTGGCGCAGATACGCAGTATTTT,CASSLLSGSGADTQYF
-,TRBJ2-2,TRBV2,-,TGTGCCAGCAGTGAGTTCCGCACCGGGGAGCTGTTTTTT,CASSEFRTGELFF
-,TRBJ2-7,TRBV6-5,TRBD2,TGTGCCAGCAGAGGGACTAGCGGGACTGCCTACGAGCAGTACTTC,CASRGTSGTAYEQYF
-,TRBJ1-1,TRBV25-1,-,TGTGCCAGCAGTCGGGACACTGAAGCTTTCTTT,CASSRDTEAFF
-,TRBJ2-7,TRBV10-3,-,TGTGCCATCAGTGTCGAACGGACAGTTTACTACGAGCAGTACTTC,CAISVERTVYYEQYF
-,TRBJ1-6,TRBV27,-,TGTGCCAGCAGTTTAATGGGACTTGATAATTCACCCCTCCACTTT,CASSLMGLDNSPLHF
-,TRBJ1-1,TRBV18,TRBD1,TGTGCCAGCTCACGAAATGGGCAGGGGGTGGGCACTGAAGCTTTCTTT,CASSRNGQGVGTEAFF